These 18 T cell receptor beta chains were sequenced from one sample in a study of shared clonotypes between healthy human individuals. TCRdb's copy holds only in-frame clones and misses some; the assay was immunoSEQ multiplex PCR. The sample records about 2 million clones, 95% being singletons. What was sequenced was naive CD4+ T cells sorted from blood. Subset here: CD45RA+ positively selected. These receptors were collected from a man younger than 35 in good health.

This chain connects TRBV7-6 to TRBJ2-7, with unresolved D. This CDR3 has 14 amino acids. V was shortened by 1 base and J by 2 bases, with 9 bases between the two germline ends. The germline gives CDR1 SGHVS, CDR2 FNYEAQ. CDR3 DNA sequence: TGTGCCAGCAGCTTAGAAGCTCTTCCCTACGAGCAGTACTTC. Amino acids: CASSLEALPYEQYF.

This rearrangement joins TRBV7-9 to TRBJ2-1; D is perhaps TRBD1 or TRBD2 (5 bases each). Per the germline V gene, CDR1 is SEHNR and CDR2 is FQNEAQ (reference sequence). CDR3 length equals 16 residues. The V gene lost 5 bases and the J gene lost 0 bases, with 14 bases spanning the gap. CDR3 loop: CASSKTGTASYNEQFF. The DNA of the CDR3 is TGTGCCAGCAGCAAGACCGGGACGGCCTCCTACAATGAGCAGTTCTTC.

The V call is TRBV28, the J call TRBJ2-7; possible D gene TRBD1, 6 bases. Germline V gene lookup returns CDR1 MDHEN and CDR2 SYDVKM. V was clipped by 5 bases and J by 5 bases, with 16 bases between them. This CDR3 has 14 amino acids. The CDR3 loop reads CASSETTGPNEQYF. For the CDR3, the DNA is TGTGCCAGCAGTGAGACGACAGGCCCCAACGAGCAGTACTTC. Full variable domain (rest looked up from reference TRBV28 and TRBJ2-7): DVKVTQSSRYLVKRTGEKVFLECVQDMDHENMFWYRQDPGLGLRLIYFSYDVKMKEKGDIPEGYSVSREKKERFSLILESASTNQTSMYLCASSETTGPNEQYFGPGTRLTVT.

The rearrangement links TRBV12-5 to TRBJ1-1; TRBD1 matches at 9 bases. The V gene end was trimmed by 5 bases and the J gene end by 5 bases; junction bases not matched to a gene: 6. Germline loops: CDR1 LGHNT, CDR2 FRNRAP. The CDR3 consists of 14 residues. CDR3 residues: CASGKGQGWTEAFF. Here the CDR3 DNA reads TGTGCTAGTGGTAAGGGACAGGGATGGACTGAAGCTTTCTTT. Combining the CDR3 with reference TRBV12-5 and TRBJ1-1 gives the whole variable domain DARVTQTPRHKVTEMGQEVTMRCQPILGHNTVFWYRQTMMQGLELLAYFRNRAPLDDSGMPKDRFSAEMPDATLATLKIQPSEPRDSAVYFCASGKGQGWTEAFFGQGTRLTVV.

J is TRBJ1-5 and V is TRBV28; D might be TRBD1 (6 bases). The CDR3 has 15 residues. Germline loops: CDR1 MDHEN, CDR2 SYDVKM. The V end lost 2 bases, the J end lost 6 bases, and 14 bases lay between the germline ends. In DNA, the CDR3 is TGTGCCAGCAGTTTACCAATCCTACAGGGTCAGCCCCAGCATTTT. Protein: CASSLPILQGQPQHF.

The chain carries TRBV5-4 and TRBJ2-1, with D uncertain. The ends were cut back, 0 bases at V and 0 bases at J, with 7 bases in the middle. The CDR3 has 15 amino acids. Per germline, CDR1 SGHNT and CDR2 YYREEE (reference sequence). The CDR3 protein is CASSLELSSYNEQFF. The CDR3 nucleotides are TGTGCCAGCAGCTTGGAACTGAGCTCCTACAATGAGCAGTTCTTC.

The chain links TRBV6-5 to TRBJ1-5, with D tentatively TRBD1 (5 bases). Germline CDR1 reads MNHEY; CDR2 reads SVGAGI. The CDR3 covers 14 residues. Trimming left V 8 bases short and J 3 bases short, with 14 bases between. Written as DNA, the CDR3 is TGTGCCAGCGGAAACCAGGGACCCAATCAGCCCCAGCATTTT. Its protein product is CASGNQGPNQPQHF.

The chain uses TRBV11-2 and TRBJ2-3, with 9 bases fitting TRBD2. Trimming removed 5 bases from V and 3 bases from J; junction bases left unmatched: 12. Germline loops: CDR1 SGHAT, CDR2 FQNNGV. CDR3 size: 17 residues. Written as DNA, the CDR3 is TGTGCCAGCAGCCCGAGCGGGACTAGCTATTGGACAGATACGCAGTATTTT. This translates into CASSPSGTSYWTDTQYF.

V usage is TRBV18 and J usage is TRBJ1-1; D is perhaps TRBD1 (6 bases). V shed 2 bases and J shed 6 bases, with 22 bases lying between them. The germline CDR1 and CDR2 sequences are KGHSH and LQKENI. The length of the CDR3 is 17 residues. DNA for the CDR3: TGTGCCAGCTCACCAAAGATACTTTTACAGGGAAGGGCTGAAGCTTTCTTT. It encodes CASSPKILLQGRAEAFF.

The genes are TRBV7-9 and TRBJ2-1; D remains ambiguous. The CDR3 is 11 amino acids. The ends were cut back, 2 bases at V and 14 bases at J, with 10 bases in the middle. Germline V CDR1 and CDR2: SEHNR, FQNEAQ (reference sequence). The CDR3 loop is CASSLTAPKFF. Written as DNA, the CDR3 is TGTGCCAGCAGCTTAACAGCCCCCAAGTTCTTC. The full variable domain, in which reference TRBV7-9 and TRBJ2-1 provide the parts outside the CDR3, is DTGVSQNPRHKITKRGQNVTFRCDPISEHNRLYWYRQTLGQGPEFLTYFQNEAQLEKSRLLSDRFSAERPKGSFSTLEIQRTEQGDSAMYLCASSLTAPKFFGPGTRLTVL.

The V gene is TRBV27, the J gene TRBJ1-1, with D hard to call. Germline V lookup: CDR1 MNHEY, CDR2 SMNVEV (reference sequence). Trimming removed 5 bases at V and 0 bases at J, with 13 bases between. CDR3 length: 15 residues. The chain's CDR3 is CASSLDGLVNTEAFF. The DNA of the CDR3 is TGTGCCAGCAGTCTTGACGGGCTGGTGAACACTGAAGCTTTCTTT.

This clone was counted only a few times. The chain has TRBV18 and TRBJ2-7; D gene unclear. CDR3 size: 12 residues. The germline V gene encodes CDR1 KGHSH and CDR2 LQKENI. Deletions cut 3 bases from V and 5 bases from J, with 8 bases between. In DNA form, the CDR3 reads TGTGCCAGCTCACCCGAGGTCCACGAGCAGTACTTC. This codes for CASSPEVHEQYF.

V and J are TRBV5-1 and TRBJ2-2; D is possibly TRBD2 (5 bases). This CDR3 is 15 amino acids long. Between the trimmed V and J ends, which lost 2 bases and 4 bases, there was a span of 12 bases. Germline lookup yields CDR1 SGHRS and CDR2 YFSETQ. The CDR3 is CASSLPGGPTGELFF. Here the CDR3 DNA reads TGCGCCAGCAGCTTACCAGGAGGACCCACCGGGGAGCTGTTTTTT. Full variable domain (remainder filled in from reference TRBV5-1 and TRBJ2-2): KAGVTQTPRYLIKTRGQQVTLSCSPISGHRSVSWYQQTPGQGLQFLFEYFSETQRNKGNFPGRFSGRQFSNSRSEMNVSTLELGDSALYLCASSLPGGPTGELFFGEGSRLTVL.

The rearrangement uses TRBV11-2 and TRBJ2-1; D remains ambiguous. V lost 4 bases to trimming and J lost 6 bases, with 7 bases between them. The CDR3 sequence is 12 residues long. Per germline, CDR1 SGHAT and CDR2 FQNNGV. The CDR3 here is CASSWTPNEQFF. The CDR3 DNA sequence: TGTGCCAGCAGCTGGACCCCCAATGAGCAGTTCTTC.

The chain uses TRBV11-2 and TRBJ2-7, with D possibly TRBD1 on 5 matching bases. The CDR3 runs 15 residues. Trimming pared 0 bases from V and 6 bases from J, leaving 15 bases between. The germline gives CDR1 SGHAT, CDR2 FQNNGV. CDR3 nucleotide sequence: TGTGCCAGCAGCTTAGATTCCAGGGATAGAACCGAGCAGTACTTC. It specifies CASSLDSRDRTEQYF.

Worth noting for this clone: The germline gene is not matched at one end of the junction; a read error may be the cause. The chain couples TRBV10-3 to TRBJ2-5; D remains unclear. Germline V gene data show CDR1 as ENHRY and CDR2 as SYGVKD. CDR3 length: 13 residues. CDR3 region: CAISEGVGAPSNF. DNA for the CDR3: TGTGCCATCAGTGAGGGGGTAGGTGCCCCCTCAAACTTC.

The genes are TRBV19 and TRBJ1-2; D ambiguous. The CDR3 runs to 14 residues. Germline V gene lookup returns CDR1 LNHDA and CDR2 SQIVND (reference sequence). V shed 7 bases and J shed 4 bases, with 16 bases lying between them. The CDR3 bases are TGTGCCAGTAAGACCAACGGACGGACCTATGGCTACACCTTC. Its protein is CASKTNGRTYGYTF.

The rearrangement joins TRBV5-1 to TRBJ2-7; a possible D gene is TRBD2 (6 bases). The CDR3 extends over 16 amino acids. Trimming cost V 0 bases and J 4 bases, with 17 bases left between them. Germline assignment: CDR1 SGHRS and CDR2 YFSETQ. The CDR3, as DNA: TGCGCCAGCAGCTTGGCCTCGGGGGTTCTGTGGTACGAGCAGTACTTC. It is translated as CASSLASGVLWYEQYF.